Reported below is one T cell receptor beta chain. No antigen is known for it. Per sample, at least 5.5 micrograms of total RNA were extracted. These data come from a study of blood T cells in healthy people across ages. Looked up from germline, CDR1 is LGHDT and CDR2 is YNNKEL (reference sequence). V lost 4 bases to trimming and J lost 4 bases; unmatched junction nucleotides: 18. The CDR3 is 20 amino acids. Next came a second PCR, run for roughly 6 to 11 cycles, which used a sample-barcoded 5' primer along with a J-beta primer mix. TCRdb redid the calling of the 5' RACE reads with MiXCR, one entry per CDR3 protein. Of about a million distinct CDR3 sequences in the sample, roughly two fifths are singletons; the top ten hold about an eighth. Findings and caveats of the study: Possibly confounding the expanded clonotype changes was the fact that donor CMV status was unknown. Both naive CD4+ cell counts and diversity were greater in long-lived donors than in aged donors.

The sequenced material came from blood. The chain is built from TRBV3-1 and TRBJ2-3, with 12 positions matching TRBD1. The TCR was taken from a man between 18 and 29 years old in good health. CDR3 sequence (DNA): TGTGCCAGCAGCCCAATGGGACAGGGGGCAGGGTTGAGAGGCGCAGATACGCAGTATTTT. This encodes CASSPMGQGAGLRGADTQYF.